One sample yielded the 9 T cell receptor beta chains listed below, sequenced in a study of blood T cell repertoires in COVID-19. This table comes from immunoSEQ multiplex PCR, and its TCRdb copy is limited to in-frame clones, with some not included. The data show under 350,000 clones, around nine tenths seen once. The sample taken for sequencing was PBMCs or T cells enriched from blood (not recorded which). Receptors originate from a woman aged 18 to 35 who had recovered from COVID-19.

This clone occurred once. The V call is TRBV5-1, the J call TRBJ1-3; 7 bases agree with TRBD1. The germline CDR1 and CDR2 sequences are SGHRS and YFSETQ. CDR3 length: 15 residues. The V gene end was trimmed by 4 bases and the J gene end by 4 bases; junction bases not matched to a gene: 8. This CDR3 reads CASSPEGAWGNTIYF. CDR3 DNA: TGCGCCAGCAGCCCCGAGGGGGCCTGGGGAAACACCATATATTTT.

The V and J genes are TRBV30 and TRBJ2-3; TRBD2 aligns across 8 bases. The CDR3 runs to 14 residues. V lost 3 bases, J lost 6 bases, and 8 bases stayed unmatched. CDR1 is GTSNPN and CDR2 is SVGIG in the germline V gene (reference sequence). The CDR3 sequence is CAWSRSSGKDTQYF. CDR3 DNA sequence: TGTGCCTGGAGCCGAAGTAGCGGGAAGGATACGCAGTATTTT.

This clone was picked up one time. The chain combines TRBV29-1 with TRBJ1-5; D call uncertain. The germline V gene has CDR1 SQVTM and CDR2 ANQGSEA. This CDR3 spans 13 amino acids. The ends were cut back, 4 bases at V and 6 bases at J, with 13 bases in the middle. CDR3 residues: CSVGTQEGQPQHF. DNA of the CDR3: TGCAGCGTTGGGACTCAAGAGGGTCAGCCCCAGCATTTT.

V is TRBV10-2 and J is TRBJ2-7; 7 nucleotides line up with TRBD2. The germline gives CDR1 WSHSY, CDR2 SAAADI. The CDR3 contains 15 residues. Trimming removed 3 bases from V and 2 bases from J; junction bases left unmatched: 7. In DNA, the CDR3 is TGCGCCAGCAGTGAACGGTCTAGCGGAACCTACGAGCAGTACTTC. Protein: CASSERSSGTYEQYF.

The chain couples TRBV13 to TRBJ2-2; 8 bases agree with TRBD1. The trim removed 6 bases at V and 2 bases at J, leaving 5 bases unmatched. Germline-derived CDR1 and CDR2 are PRHDT and FYEKMQ (reference sequence). The CDR3 is 15 residues long. The CDR3 DNA is TGTGCCAGCAGAAAGGGACAGGCCAACACCGGGGAGCTGTTTTTT. This gives the protein CASRKGQANTGELFF.

This chain uses TRBV19 with TRBJ2-2; D call uncertain. Germline V gene sequence: CDR1 LNHDA, CDR2 SQIVND (reference sequence). The CDR3 has 15 residues. V was clipped by 1 base and J by 2 bases, with 8 bases between them. Here the CDR3 DNA reads TGTGCCAGTAGTATAGTTTTACATAACACCGGGGAGCTGTTTTTT. It translates to CASSIVLHNTGELFF.

V is TRBV19 and J is TRBJ1-2, with unresolved D. CDR1 LNHDA and CDR2 SQIVND come from the germline V gene (reference sequence). This CDR3 region has 15 residues. V gave up 2 bases and J gave up 3 bases, with 13 bases separating them. CDR3 residues: CASSILSDWDYGYTF. The CDR3 bases are TGTGCCAGTAGTATATTATCGGACTGGGACTATGGCTACACCTTC.

The chain joins TRBV6-5 to TRBJ1-2, with 7 bases aligning to TRBD1. The CDR3 has 14 residues. With 0 bases clipped from V and 7 bases from J, the junction kept 5 bases outside the gene matches. Germline CDR1 and CDR2: MNHEY and SVGAGI. CDR3 sequence reads: CASSYSGQEGGYTF. CDR3 bases: TGTGCCAGCAGTTACTCCGGACAGGAGGGTGGCTACACCTTC.

V and J are TRBV4-3 and TRBJ2-7; the match to TRBD2 covers 7 bases. Germline trimming cut 0 bases from V and 2 bases from J; bases unmatched to any gene: 4. Germline V CDR1 and CDR2: LGHNA, YSLEER. This CDR3 has 15 residues. The CDR3 protein is CASSQEPSGTYEQYF. The CDR3 region has the DNA TGCGCCAGCAGCCAAGAACCTAGCGGAACCTACGAGCAGTACTTC.